The table lists the clone carrying this T cell receptor (beta chain) with many counts. What it binds is unknown. This entry comes from a study of shared clonotypes between healthy human individuals. Study results and limitations: The diversity represented, both genetic and in exposure history, was limited by few donors.

The repertoire was sequenced with immunoSEQ multiplex PCR; TCRdb's copy has only in-frame clones and lacks some. The sample lists 530,000 or so clones; over 75% were seen once. Germline V gene lookup returns CDR1 MNHNS and CDR2 SASEGT. The CDR3 contains 15 residues. Trimming removed 3 bases from V and 7 bases from J, with 19 bases in between. For unsorted samples, genomic DNA was extracted from about 90 million PBMCs. The sequenced sample was PBMCs. The chain employs TRBV6-1 and TRBJ2-7; maybe TRBD1 (7 bases). The source is a woman between 40 and 55 years old in good health. Some clones in this sample may be carry-over from other donors' samples. The CDR3 loop reads CASSEGFGDSGEQYF. The CDR3 region has the DNA TGTGCCAGCAGTGAGGGATTCGGGGACAGCGGGGAGCAGTACTTC.